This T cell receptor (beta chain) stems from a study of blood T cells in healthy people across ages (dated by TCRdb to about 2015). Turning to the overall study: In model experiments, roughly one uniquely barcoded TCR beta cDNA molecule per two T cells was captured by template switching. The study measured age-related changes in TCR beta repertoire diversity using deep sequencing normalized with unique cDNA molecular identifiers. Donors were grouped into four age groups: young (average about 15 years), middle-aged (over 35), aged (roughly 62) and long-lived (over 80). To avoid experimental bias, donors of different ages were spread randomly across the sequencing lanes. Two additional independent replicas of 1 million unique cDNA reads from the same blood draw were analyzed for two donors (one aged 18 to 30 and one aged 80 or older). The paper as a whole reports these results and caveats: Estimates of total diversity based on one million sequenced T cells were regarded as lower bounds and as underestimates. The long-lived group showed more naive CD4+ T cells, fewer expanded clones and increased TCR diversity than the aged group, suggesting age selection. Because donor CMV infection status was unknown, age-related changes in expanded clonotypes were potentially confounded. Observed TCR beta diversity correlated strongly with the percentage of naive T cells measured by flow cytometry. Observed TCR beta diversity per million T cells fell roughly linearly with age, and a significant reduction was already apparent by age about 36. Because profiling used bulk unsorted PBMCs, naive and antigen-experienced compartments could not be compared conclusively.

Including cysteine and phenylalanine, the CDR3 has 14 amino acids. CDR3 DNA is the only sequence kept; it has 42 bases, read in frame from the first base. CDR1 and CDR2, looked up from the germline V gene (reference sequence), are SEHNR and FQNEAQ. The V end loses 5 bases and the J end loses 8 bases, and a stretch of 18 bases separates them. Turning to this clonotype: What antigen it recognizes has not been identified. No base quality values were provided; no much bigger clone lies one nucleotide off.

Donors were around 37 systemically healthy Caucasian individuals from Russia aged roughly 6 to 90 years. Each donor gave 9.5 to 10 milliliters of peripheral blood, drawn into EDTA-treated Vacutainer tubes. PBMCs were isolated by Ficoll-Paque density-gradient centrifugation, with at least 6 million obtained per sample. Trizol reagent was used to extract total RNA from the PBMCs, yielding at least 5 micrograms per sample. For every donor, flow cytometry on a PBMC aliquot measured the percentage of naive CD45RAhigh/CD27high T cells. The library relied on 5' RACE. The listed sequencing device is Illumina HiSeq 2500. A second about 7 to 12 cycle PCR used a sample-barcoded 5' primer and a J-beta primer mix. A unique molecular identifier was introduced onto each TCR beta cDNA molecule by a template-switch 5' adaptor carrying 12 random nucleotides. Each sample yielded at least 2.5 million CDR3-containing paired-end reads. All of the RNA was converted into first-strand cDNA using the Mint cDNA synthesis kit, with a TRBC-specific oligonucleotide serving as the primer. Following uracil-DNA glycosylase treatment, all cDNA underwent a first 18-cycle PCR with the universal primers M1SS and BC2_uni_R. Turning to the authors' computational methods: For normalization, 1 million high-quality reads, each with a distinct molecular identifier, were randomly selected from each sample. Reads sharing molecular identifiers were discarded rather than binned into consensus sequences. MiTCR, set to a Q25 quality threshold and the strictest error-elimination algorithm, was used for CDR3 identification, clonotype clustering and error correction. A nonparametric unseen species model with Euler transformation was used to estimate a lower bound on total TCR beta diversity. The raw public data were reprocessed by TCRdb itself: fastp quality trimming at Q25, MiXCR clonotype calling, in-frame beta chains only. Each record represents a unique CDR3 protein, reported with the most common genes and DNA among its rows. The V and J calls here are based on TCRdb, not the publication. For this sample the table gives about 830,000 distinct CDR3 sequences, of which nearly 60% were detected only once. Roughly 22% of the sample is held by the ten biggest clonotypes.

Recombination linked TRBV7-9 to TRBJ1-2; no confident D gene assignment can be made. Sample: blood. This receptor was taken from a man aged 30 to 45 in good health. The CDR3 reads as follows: CASSVDRLHHGYTF. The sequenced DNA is TGTGCCAGCAGCGTAGATCGTCTTCACCACGGCTACACCTTC.